This TCR beta chain was obtained from a study of technical replicates of blood from a few donors. This CDR3 is 15 amino acids long. Looked up from germline, CDR1 is SGHRS and CDR2 is YFSETQ. V lost 3 bases, J lost 1 base, and 3 bases stayed unmatched. Generated by immunoSEQ multiplex PCR, the TCRdb table keeps only in-frame clones and is missing some. In the table there are 40,000 to 60,000 clones, 92% of which are singletons. What was sequenced was PBMCs. The origin of this receptor is a human donor in good health. Some clones in this sample may be carry-over from other donors' samples. This sequence joins TRBV5-1 and TRBJ2-1, with 8 bases aligning to TRBD1. In DNA, the CDR3 is TGCGCCAGCAGCTCCGGGACAGGTTCCTACAATGAGCAGTTCTTC. It yields the protein CASSSGTGSYNEQFF.